These 25 T cell receptor beta chains originate from one sample sequenced in a study of T cells in localized non-small cell lung cancer. Produced via immunoSEQ multiplex PCR; TCRdb's table is partial and in-frame only. The sample carries roughly 72,000 clones, 80% recorded once. The input for sequencing was peripheral blood, taken before any cancer treatment. Receptors originate from a female donor older than 55 with stage I lung adenocarcinoma.

The gene calls are TRBV12-5 and TRBJ1-5; possibly TRBD1 for D (6 bases). Trimming pared 1 base from V and 4 bases from J, leaving 11 bases between. CDR1 LGHNT and CDR2 FRNRAP come from the germline V gene. The CDR3 spans 15 residues. CDR3 DNA sequence: TGTGCTAGTGGTTTGGGGGGGACATCTAATCAGCCCCAGCATTTT. Translated: CASGLGGTSNQPQHF.

The chain combines TRBV10-3 with TRBJ2-7; the D gene could be TRBD1 or TRBD2 (7 bases each). Germline V lookup: CDR1 ENHRY, CDR2 SYGVKD. This CDR3 has 14 residues. With 4 bases removed from V and 6 bases from J, the gap between germline ends came to 16 bases. CDR3 protein: CAISGGGQRIEQYF. The DNA of the CDR3 is TGTGCCATCAGTGGGGGGGGACAGAGAATCGAGCAGTACTTC.

V and J are TRBV5-1 and TRBJ1-1, with unresolved D. V lost 0 bases to trimming and J lost 4 bases, with 10 bases between them. The CDR3 is 14 amino acids. Looked up from germline, CDR1 is SGHRS and CDR2 is YFSETQ. Here the CDR3 DNA reads TGCGCCAGCAGCTTGGGTATGGGGTTCACTGAAGCTTTCTTT. It codes for CASSLGMGFTEAFF.

In its sample, this clone was seen a few times. V is TRBV5-7 and J is TRBJ1-1; D is perhaps TRBD1 (5 bases). TRBV5-7 is annotated as an ORF whose role is uncertain. The CDR3 loop spans 19 amino acids. V was pared by 6 bases and J by 0 bases, with 27 bases between. CDR3 residues: CASTLPGPHNLGMNTEAFF. The CDR3 DNA reads as TGTGCCAGCACCCTCCCGGGACCGCACAATTTGGGGATGAACACTGAAGCTTTCTTT.

CDR3 sequence reads: CASSLTGGEYNSPLHF. The CDR3 DNA follows: TGTGCCAGCAGCTTAACCGGAGGGGAGTATAATTCACCCCTCCACTTT. The chain recombines TRBV7-3 with TRBJ1-6, with D possibly TRBD1 on 5 matching bases. The CDR3 extends over 16 amino acids. Germline V CDR1 and CDR2: SGHTA, FQGTGA. The germline V and J ends were trimmed by 0 bases and 4 bases, with 10 bases remaining between them.

A single count supports this clone. The chain has TRBV28 and TRBJ2-7; the D gene could be TRBD1 or TRBD2 (6 bases each). Germline V gives CDR1 MDHEN, CDR2 SYDVKM. Trimming shortened V by 2 bases and J by 1 base, and 12 bases separated the two germline ends. This CDR3 is built from 15 residues. The CDR3 nucleotides read TGTGCCAGCAGTTTAGGGGGGCTAATTTCCTACGAGCAGTACTTC. Encoded protein: CASSLGGLISYEQYF.

This clone was picked up one time. The rearrangement links TRBV7-3 to TRBJ1-2; perhaps TRBD1 as D (5 bases). CDR1 is SGHTA, CDR2 FQGTGA, per germline. The V end lost 5 bases, the J end lost 5 bases, and 18 bases lay between the germline ends. This CDR3 spans 15 amino acids. In nucleotides, the CDR3 is TGTGCCAGCAGCAGGGACCACACGGTTTCTTATGGCTACACCTTC. This translates into CASSRDHTVSYGYTF.

V usage is TRBV9 and J usage is TRBJ2-1, with D perhaps TRBD2 (6 bases). The CDR3 runs to 15 residues. Germline loops: CDR1 SGDLS, CDR2 YYNGEE. Trimming cost V 4 bases and J 3 bases, with 14 bases left between them. The CDR3 here is CASSPPGANYNEQFF. CDR3 DNA: TGTGCCAGCAGCCCGCCGGGAGCGAACTACAATGAGCAGTTCTTC.

The CDR3: CSVDSGSSSYEQYF. The CDR3 bases are TGCAGCGTTGATTCGGGATCCTCCTCCTACGAGCAGTACTTC. V and J are TRBV29-1 and TRBJ2-7, with D perhaps TRBD2 (5 bases). This CDR3 contains 14 residues. Trimming removed 3 bases from V and 0 bases from J, with 12 bases in between. Germline V gene sequence: CDR1 SQVTM, CDR2 ANQGSEA.

The J gene is TRBJ2-5, the V gene TRBV19; 8 nucleotides line up with TRBD1. This CDR3 comprises 16 residues. Germline V lookup: CDR1 LNHDA, CDR2 SQIVND (reference sequence). V trimming: 2 bases; J trimming: 4 bases; junction bases outside the gene matches: 9. CDR3 nucleotide sequence: TGTGCCAGTAGTATACTTGGACAGGGAAGGACAGAGACCCAGTACTTC. Protein: CASSILGQGRTETQYF.

V usage is TRBV7-6 and J usage is TRBJ1-2; possible D gene TRBD1, 5 bases. V shed 2 bases and J shed 9 bases, with 13 bases lying between them. CDR3 size: 13 residues. Per the germline V gene, CDR1 is SGHVS and CDR2 is FNYEAQ. The CDR3 protein is CASSLSRDTSYTF. The CDR3 DNA follows: TGTGCCAGCAGCTTATCCAGGGATACGAGCTACACCTTC.

J is TRBJ2-5 and V is TRBV2; D is undetermined. The J call is doubtful: the DNA matches TRBJ2-7 better. The CDR3 contains 13 residues. Per the germline V gene, CDR1 is SNHLY and CDR2 is FYNNEI. CDR3 DNA: TGTGCCAGCAGTGAAGCAGGGCGCTACGAGCAGTACTTC. The encoded protein is CASSEAGRYEQYF.

The gene calls are TRBV4-3 and TRBJ1-3, with TRBD1 matching 7 bases. Trimming cost V 0 bases and J 1 base; bases outside gene matches: 18. The CDR3 length is 21 residues. The V gene's germline CDR1 is LGHNA and CDR2 YSLEER. For the CDR3, the DNA is TGCGCCAGCAGCCAAGAGATAGACAGGGTTCTATTTCCTTTTTCTGGAAACACCATATATTTT. Protein sequence: CASSQEIDRVLFPFSGNTIYF.

The V and J genes are TRBV6-1 and TRBJ1-2; maybe TRBD1 (5 bases). The CDR3 runs 12 residues. The germline V gene encodes CDR1 MNHNS and CDR2 SASEGT. V shed 6 bases and J shed 8 bases, with 13 bases lying between them. The CDR3 loop is CASSAEEGGYTF. DNA for the CDR3: TGTGCCAGCAGCGCTGAGGAGGGGGGCTACACCTTC.

The genes are TRBV5-1 and TRBJ2-1; D might be TRBD1 (5 bases). V was clipped by 2 bases and J by 7 bases, with 13 bases between them. CDR3 size: 14 residues. Germline V CDR1 and CDR2: SGHRS, YFSETQ. The CDR3: CASSFLGQTNEQFF. The CDR3 nucleotides read TGCGCCAGCAGCTTTTTGGGGCAGACTAATGAGCAGTTCTTC.

The chain recombines TRBV7-9 with TRBJ2-5, with 10 bases lining up with TRBD1. CDR1 and CDR2 (germline): SEHNR, FQNEAQ (reference sequence). The CDR3 has 14 residues. V was clipped by 5 bases and J by 4 bases; unmatched bases: 4. The CDR3 nucleotides read TGTGCCAGCAGCCCCCGACAGGGGGCAGAGACCCAGTACTTC. As protein: CASSPRQGAETQYF. Combining the CDR3 with reference TRBV7-9 and TRBJ2-5 gives the whole variable domain DTGVSQNPRHKITKRGQNVTFRCDPISEHNRLYWYRQTLGQGPEFLTYFQNEAQLEKSRLLSDRFSAERPKGSFSTLEIQRTEQGDSAMYLCASSPRQGAETQYFGPGTRLLVL.

J is TRBJ2-7 and V is TRBV27; D is unclear. Germline V lookup: CDR1 MNHEY, CDR2 SMNVEV (reference sequence). The CDR3 runs to 13 residues. The germline V and J ends were trimmed by 5 bases and 4 bases, with 12 bases remaining between them. The CDR3 sequence: CASSLAHAYEQYF. The CDR3 nucleotides are TGTGCCAGCAGTCTCGCCCACGCTTACGAGCAGTACTTC.

The chain combines TRBV5-4 with TRBJ1-5, with D maybe TRBD1 (6 bases). Trimming removed 4 bases at V and 7 bases at J, with 12 bases between. Germline CDR1 and CDR2: SGHNT and YYREEE (reference sequence). CDR3 size: 13 residues. CDR3 DNA sequence: TGTGCCAGCAGCCGCCAGGGGACCCAGCCCCAGCATTTT. Translating it yields CASSRQGTQPQHF.

The DNA for the CDR3 is TGTGCCAGCAGCTTCTGGGTAACAGGTGGCGGCTCCTACAATGAGCAGTTCTTC. Its translation: CASSFWVTGGGSYNEQFF. This sequence joins TRBV11-2 and TRBJ2-1; a weak D match, TRBD1 (5 bases). The CDR3 sequence is 18 residues long. In germline, CDR1 is SGHAT, CDR2 FQNNGV. V lost 3 bases and J lost 0, with 18 bases in between.

The chain has TRBV28 and TRBJ1-6; D gene uncertain. V shed 7 bases and J shed 11 bases, with 12 bases lying between them. The V gene's germline CDR1 is MDHEN and CDR2 SYDVKM. The CDR3 consists of 12 residues. CDR3 amino acids: CASTRGSAPLHF. CDR3 nucleotides: TGTGCCAGCACCCGGGGATCGGCACCCCTCCACTTT.

This chain links TRBV4-3 with TRBJ2-7, with 7 bases aligning to TRBD1. Per germline, CDR1 LGHNA and CDR2 YSLEER. The CDR3 totals 14 residues. J gave up 3 bases and V 1 base, and 3 bases lay outside the gene matches. The CDR3 is CASSQVAGGYEQYF. The CDR3 bases are TGCGCCAGCAGCCAAGTAGCAGGGGGCTACGAGCAGTACTTC.

This chain joins TRBV12-5 and TRBJ1-1; no clear D. Germline assignment: CDR1 LGHNT and CDR2 FRNRAP. Trimming removed 6 bases from V and 12 bases from J, with 11 bases in between. The CDR3 runs 10 residues. The CDR3 is CASGLPVPFF. Written as DNA, the CDR3 is TGTGCTAGTGGCCTTCCCGTACCTTTCTTT.

The chain has TRBV5-1 and TRBJ2-1; D may correspond to TRBD1 or TRBD2 (5 bases each). Trimming pared 4 bases from V and 7 bases from J, leaving 12 bases between. The CDR3 totals 13 residues. Looked up from germline, CDR1 is SGHRS and CDR2 is YFSETQ. This CDR3 reads CASSIIEGNEQFF. The CDR3 bases are TGCGCCAGCAGCATTATAGAGGGGAATGAGCAGTTCTTC.

V usage is TRBV7-8 and J usage is TRBJ1-2; weak D call: TRBD1 (5 bases). V lost 5 bases and J 8 bases, leaving 21 bases between the germline ends. The CDR3 has 15 residues. Germline V CDR1 and CDR2: SGHVS, FQNEAQ. CDR3 coding DNA: TGTGCCAGCAGCGCCCCCCGGCCCAGGGCTTCCGGCTACACCTTC. It is translated as CASSAPRPRASGYTF.

This chain uses TRBV28 with TRBJ1-1, with D maybe TRBD1 (6 bases). CDR1 is MDHEN, CDR2 SYDVKM, per germline. V lost 3 bases and J 5 bases, leaving 25 bases between the germline ends. The CDR3 covers 18 residues. CDR3 DNA: TGTGCCAGCAGTTTGGCGGGTTCTCTGGGCAGGGGAAAGACTGAAGCTTTCTTT. It translates to CASSLAGSLGRGKTEAFF.